These 8 T cell receptor beta chains share one sample of origin, sequenced in a study of T cell responses to AZD1222 COVID-19 vaccine. Data came from immunoSEQ multiplex PCR; TCRdb stores just in-frame clones and leaves some out. The repertoire holds 150,000 to 200,000 clones, with roughly 93% as singletons. Sequencing was performed on peripheral blood, taken on day 0 of AZD1222 vaccination. The origin of the receptors is an adult in good health.

The chain couples TRBV10-1 to TRBJ2-3; TRBD1 is a possible D gene (5 bases). Trimming took off 0 bases at V and 2 bases at J, with 15 bases between the two ends. Germline lookup yields CDR1 WNHNN and CDR2 SYGVQD (reference sequence). This CDR3 has 17 residues. CDR3 sequence (DNA): TGCGCCAGCAGTGAGTCGAAGGCAGGGTTGGTCACAGATACGCAGTATTTT. Translating it yields CASSESKAGLVTDTQYF.

The V and J genes are TRBV21-1 and TRBJ2-5; no DNA check was done on the table's D call, TRBD1. TRBV21-1 counts as a pseudogene. This CDR3 has 17 residues. The CDR3 spells CASTLVEISGTEETQYF. The CDR3 DNA sequence: TGTGCCAGCACCCTGGTGGAGATTTCGGGGACAGAAGAGACCCAGTACTTC.

CDR3 loop: CASSAQARAGAGELFF. The CDR3 nucleotides are TGTGCCAGCAGTGCCCAAGCCAGGGCCGGGGCCGGGGAGCTGTTTTTT. This rearrangement joins TRBV6-4 to TRBJ2-2, with D perhaps being TRBD1 or TRBD2 (5 bases each). The CDR3 loop spans 16 amino acids. The V gene lost 4 bases and the J gene lost 6 bases, with 18 bases spanning the gap. CDR1 and CDR2 from the germline V gene are MRHNA and SNTAGT.

The chain carries TRBV7-6 and TRBJ1-5, with D possibly matching TRBD1 (5 bases). Germline loops: CDR1 SGHVS, CDR2 FNYEAQ. The CDR3 spans 16 residues. V lost 0 bases to trimming and J lost 7 bases, with 16 bases between them. The CDR3 DNA sequence: TGTGCCAGCAGCTTAGCGTTTGCAGGGTATGGGCAGCCCCAGCATTTT. It encodes CASSLAFAGYGQPQHF. Filled out from reference TRBV7-6 and TRBJ1-5, the complete variable domain reads GAGVSQSPRYKVTKRGQDVALRCDPISGHVSLYWYRQALGQGPEFLTYFNYEAQQDKSGLPNDRFSAERPEGSISTLTIQRTEQRDSAMYRCASSLAFAGYGQPQHFGDGTRLSIL.

The sample holds one count of this clone. The V and J genes are TRBV7-3 and TRBJ2-5; no firm D call. The CDR3 runs to 15 residues. Germline CDR1 and CDR2: SGHTA and FQGTGA. V was clipped by 2 bases and J by 1 base, with 11 bases between them. CDR3 residues: CASSLGSSRQETQYF. CDR3 sequence (DNA): TGTGCCAGCAGCTTAGGGTCATCGCGCCAAGAGACCCAGTACTTC.

The J gene is TRBJ1-1, the V gene TRBV3-1 (or the pseudogene TRBV3-2); 7 bases are a match to TRBD1. CDR1 LGHDT and CDR2 YNNKEL come from the germline V gene (reference sequence). V was pared by 4 bases and J by 4 bases, with 9 bases of the junction left unmatched. This CDR3 is built from 15 residues. The CDR3: CASSLRTGLSTEAFF. The CDR3 coding sequence is TGTGCCAGCAGCCTGCGGACAGGACTATCCACTGAAGCTTTCTTT.

The rearrangement links TRBV28 to TRBJ2-7; no firm D call. CDR3 size: 11 residues. In germline, CDR1 is MDHEN, CDR2 SYDVKM. V gave up 5 bases and J gave up 5 bases, with 7 bases separating them. In DNA, the CDR3 is TGTGCCAGCAGTCCAAGTAACGAGCAGTACTTC. Amino acids: CASSPSNEQYF.

The V call is TRBV21-1, the J call TRBJ1-5; TRBD1 is taken as the D call from the table, unchecked against the DNA. TRBV21-1 is a pseudogene. The CDR3 sequence is 19 residues long. CDR3 protein: CASSKGDRDRDLSNQPQHF. The CDR3 DNA reads TGTGCCAGCAGCAAAGGCGACCGGGACAGGGACCTTAGCAATCAGCCCCAGCATTTT.